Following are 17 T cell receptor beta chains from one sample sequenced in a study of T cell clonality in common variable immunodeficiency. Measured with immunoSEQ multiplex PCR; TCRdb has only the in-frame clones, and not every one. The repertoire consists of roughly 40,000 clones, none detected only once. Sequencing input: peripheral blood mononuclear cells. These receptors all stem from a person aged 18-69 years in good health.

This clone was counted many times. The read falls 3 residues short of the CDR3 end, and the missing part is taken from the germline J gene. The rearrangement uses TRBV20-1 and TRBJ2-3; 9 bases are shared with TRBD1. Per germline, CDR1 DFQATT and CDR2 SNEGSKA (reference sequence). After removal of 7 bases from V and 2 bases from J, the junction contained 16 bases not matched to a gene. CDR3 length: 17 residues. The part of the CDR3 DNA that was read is TGCAGTGTAGACAGGGGGACTACCCAACGGAACACAGATACG. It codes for CSVDRGTTQRNTDT. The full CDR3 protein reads CSVDRGTTQRNTDTQYF.

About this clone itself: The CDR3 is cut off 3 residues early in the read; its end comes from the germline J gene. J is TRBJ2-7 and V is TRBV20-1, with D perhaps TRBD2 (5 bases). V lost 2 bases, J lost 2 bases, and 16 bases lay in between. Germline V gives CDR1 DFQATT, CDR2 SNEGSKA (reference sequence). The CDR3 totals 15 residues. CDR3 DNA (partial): TGCAGTGCTAGATCGGAAACGGGGAGAACCTACGAG. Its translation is CSARSETGRTYE. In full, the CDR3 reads CSARSETGRTYEQYF.

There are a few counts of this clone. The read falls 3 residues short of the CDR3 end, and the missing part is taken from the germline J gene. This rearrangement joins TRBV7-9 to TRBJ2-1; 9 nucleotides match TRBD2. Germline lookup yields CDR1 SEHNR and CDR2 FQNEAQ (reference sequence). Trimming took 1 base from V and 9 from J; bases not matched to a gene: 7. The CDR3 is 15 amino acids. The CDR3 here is CASSLGASGEGEQFF. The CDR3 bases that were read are TGTGCCAGCAGCTTAGGGGCTAGCGGGGAAGGTGAG.

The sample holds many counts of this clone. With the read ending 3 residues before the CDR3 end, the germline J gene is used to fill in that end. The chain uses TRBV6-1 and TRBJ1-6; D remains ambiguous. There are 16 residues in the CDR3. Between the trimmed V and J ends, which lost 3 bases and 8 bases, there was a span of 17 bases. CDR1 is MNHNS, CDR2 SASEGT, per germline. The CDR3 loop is CASSEVEGIPHSPLHF. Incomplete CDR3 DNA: TGTGCCAGCAGTGAGGTAGAGGGTATTCCTCATTCACCC.

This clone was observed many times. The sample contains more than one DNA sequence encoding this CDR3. CDR3 protein: CASSRSLGNTIYF. The sequenced part of the CDR3 DNA is TGTGCCAGCAGCAGGAGCCTTGGAAACACC. The chain recombines TRBV2 with TRBJ1-3; D uncertain. The read ends 3 residues early relative to the CDR3; the germline J gene fills the gap. Per the germline V gene, CDR1 is SNHLY and CDR2 is FYNNEI. This CDR3 comprises 13 residues. V was pared by 6 bases and J by 3 bases, with 9 bases between. Combining the CDR3 with reference TRBV2 and TRBJ1-3 gives the whole variable domain EPEVTQTPSHQVTQMGQEVILRCVPISNHLYFYWYRQILGQKVEFLVSFYNNEISEKSEIFDDQFSVERPDGSNFTLKIRSTKLEDSAMYFCASSRSLGNTIYFGEGSWLTVV.

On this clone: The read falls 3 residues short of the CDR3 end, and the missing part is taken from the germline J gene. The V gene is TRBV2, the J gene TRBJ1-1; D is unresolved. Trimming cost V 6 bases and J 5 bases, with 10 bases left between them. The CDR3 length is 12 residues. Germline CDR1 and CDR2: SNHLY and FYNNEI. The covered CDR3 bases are TGTGCCAGCAGAGTAGGAGGGACTGAA. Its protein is CASRVGGTE. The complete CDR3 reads CASRVGGTEAFF.

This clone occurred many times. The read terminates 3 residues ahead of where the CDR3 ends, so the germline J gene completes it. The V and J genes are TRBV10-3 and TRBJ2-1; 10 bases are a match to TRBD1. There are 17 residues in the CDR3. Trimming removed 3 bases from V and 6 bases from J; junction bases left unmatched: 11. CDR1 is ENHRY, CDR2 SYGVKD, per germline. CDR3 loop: CAISEPSGQGDRNEQFF. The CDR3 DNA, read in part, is TGTGCCATCAGTGAACCCAGCGGACAGGGGGATCGCAATGAG.

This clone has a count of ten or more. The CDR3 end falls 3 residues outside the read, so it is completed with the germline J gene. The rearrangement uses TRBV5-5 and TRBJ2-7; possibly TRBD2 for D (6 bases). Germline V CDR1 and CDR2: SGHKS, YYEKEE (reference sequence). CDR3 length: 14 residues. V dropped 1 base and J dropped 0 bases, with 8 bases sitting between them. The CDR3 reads CASSLRRDSYEQYF. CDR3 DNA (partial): TGTGCCAGCAGCTTGCGGCGGGACTCCTACGAG.

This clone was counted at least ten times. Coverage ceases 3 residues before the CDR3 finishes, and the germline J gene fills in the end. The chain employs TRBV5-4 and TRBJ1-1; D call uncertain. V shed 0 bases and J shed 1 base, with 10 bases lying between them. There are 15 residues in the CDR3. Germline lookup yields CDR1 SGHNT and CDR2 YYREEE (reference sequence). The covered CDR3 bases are TGTGCCAGCAGCTTGGACATCTCGAAGAACACTGAA. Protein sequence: CASSLDISKNTE. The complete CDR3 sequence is CASSLDISKNTEAFF.

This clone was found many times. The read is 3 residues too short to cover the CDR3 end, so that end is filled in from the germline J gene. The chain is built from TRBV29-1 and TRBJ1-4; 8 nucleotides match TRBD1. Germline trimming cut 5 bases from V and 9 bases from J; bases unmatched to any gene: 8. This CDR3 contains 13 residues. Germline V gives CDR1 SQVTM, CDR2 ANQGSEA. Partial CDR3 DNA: TGCAGCGTTTACTGGACAGGGCGTAAAAAA. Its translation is CSVYWTGRKK. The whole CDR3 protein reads CSVYWTGRKKLFF.

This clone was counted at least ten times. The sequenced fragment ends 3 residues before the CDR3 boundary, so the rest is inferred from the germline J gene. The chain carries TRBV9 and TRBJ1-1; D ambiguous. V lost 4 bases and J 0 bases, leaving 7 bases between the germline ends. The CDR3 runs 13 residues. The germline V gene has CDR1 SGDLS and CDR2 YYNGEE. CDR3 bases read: TGTGCCAGCAGCACTGACTTGAACACTGAA. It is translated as CASSTDLNTE. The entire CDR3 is CASSTDLNTEAFF.

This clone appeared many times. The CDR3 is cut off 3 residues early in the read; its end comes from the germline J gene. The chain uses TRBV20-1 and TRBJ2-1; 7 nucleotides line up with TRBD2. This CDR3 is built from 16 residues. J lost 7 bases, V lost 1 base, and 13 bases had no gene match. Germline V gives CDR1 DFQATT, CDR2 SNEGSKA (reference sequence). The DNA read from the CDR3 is TGCAGTGCTAGAGGCTCCCTCGGGCGGGGGTTTAATGAG. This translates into CSARGSLGRGFNE. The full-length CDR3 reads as CSARGSLGRGFNEQFF.

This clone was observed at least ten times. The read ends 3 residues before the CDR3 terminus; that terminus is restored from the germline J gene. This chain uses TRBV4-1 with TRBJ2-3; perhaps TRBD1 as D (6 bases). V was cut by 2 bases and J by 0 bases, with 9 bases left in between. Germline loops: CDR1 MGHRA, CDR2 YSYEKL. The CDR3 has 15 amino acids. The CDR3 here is CASSQNTGSTDTQYF. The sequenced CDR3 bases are TGCGCCAGCAGCCAAAACACAGGGAGCACAGATACG.

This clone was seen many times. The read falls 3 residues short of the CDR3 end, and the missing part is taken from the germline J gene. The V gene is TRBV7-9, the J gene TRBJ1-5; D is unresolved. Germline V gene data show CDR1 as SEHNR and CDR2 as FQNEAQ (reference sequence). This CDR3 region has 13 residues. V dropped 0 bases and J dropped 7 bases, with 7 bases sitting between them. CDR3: CASSLATGQPQHF. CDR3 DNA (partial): TGTGCCAGCAGCTTAGCGACGGGGCAGCCC.

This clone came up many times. CDR3 region: CASSELAGGTAQYF. The CDR3 DNA, read in part, is TGTGCCAGCAGTGAACTAGCGGGAGGGACGGCG. This sequence joins TRBV6-4 and TRBJ2-3, with 13 bases aligning to TRBD2. The read comes to an end 3 residues before the CDR3 does, leaving the germline J gene to fill in the end. This CDR3 spans 14 amino acids. Germline CDR1 MRHNA, CDR2 SNTAGT.

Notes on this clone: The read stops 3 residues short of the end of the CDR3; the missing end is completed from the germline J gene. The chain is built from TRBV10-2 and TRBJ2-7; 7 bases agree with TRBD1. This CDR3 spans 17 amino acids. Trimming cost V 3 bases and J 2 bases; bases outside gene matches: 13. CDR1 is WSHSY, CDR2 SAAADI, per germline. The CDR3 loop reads CASSDPPYRGAAYEQYF. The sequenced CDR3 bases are TGCGCCAGCAGTGACCCGCCGTACAGGGGTGCGGCCTACGAG.

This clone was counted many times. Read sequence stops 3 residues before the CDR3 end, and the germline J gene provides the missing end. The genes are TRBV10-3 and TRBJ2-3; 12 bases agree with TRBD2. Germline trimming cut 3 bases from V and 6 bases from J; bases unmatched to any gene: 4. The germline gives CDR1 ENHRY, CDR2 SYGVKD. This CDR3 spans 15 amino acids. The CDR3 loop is CAISETSGRSDTQYF. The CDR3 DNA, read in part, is TGTGCCATCAGTGAAACTAGCGGGAGGTCGGATACG.